This is a list of T cell receptor beta chains from one sample in a study of blood T cell repertoires in COVID-19. This table comes from immunoSEQ multiplex PCR, and its TCRdb copy is limited to in-frame clones, with some not included. Of about 210,000 clones listed, approximately 80% are singletons. Sequenced material: PBMCs or T cells enriched from blood (not recorded which). Receptors were obtained from a woman aged 50 to 60 with acute COVID-19. CDR3s include the opening cysteine and the closing phenylalanine or tryptophan. Each record gives: clone size, V gene, J gene, D gene, CDR3 DNA, CDR3 protein. A D gene is named only where the DNA matches it firmly. Only part of the rows carry a size: once, few, many, or a class if the clone is expanded.

>NA|TRBV6-5|TRBJ2-5|NA
TGTGCCAGCAGTTACTCGACGACTGTGGAGACCCAGTACTTC
CASSYSTTVETQYF
>NA|TRBV11-3|TRBJ1-1|NA
TGTGCCAGCGGGCAGGGGCCGAACACTGAAGCTTTCTTT
CASGQGPNTEAFF
>NA|TRBV10-3|TRBJ2-4|TRBD1
TGTGCCATCAGTGAGACATCCGGGACAGGGAGGAACATTCAGTACTTC
CAISETSGTGRNIQYF
>NA|TRBV19|TRBJ2-5|NA
TGTGCCAGTAGTCTTACAGGGAAAGAGACCCAGTACTTC
CASSLTGKETQYF
>NA|TRBV6-5|TRBJ1-1|TRBD1
TGTGCCAGCAGTTACGGGACAGGGGGCACTGAAGCTTTCTTT
CASSYGTGGTEAFF
>NA|TRBV11-3|TRBJ2-5|NA
TGTGCCAGCAGCTTAGGGAAGACTAGGGGAAAAGAGACCCAGTACTTC
CASSLGKTRGKETQYF
>NA|TRBV4-3|TRBJ2-6|TRBD1
TGCGCCAGCAGCCCCCGGACAGGCACTGGGGCCAACGTCCTGACTTTC
CASSPRTGTGANVLTF
>NA|TRBV18|TRBJ1-2|NA
TGTGCCAGCTCACCAAACACCCTCCTTTCTGGTAACTATGGCTACACCTTC
CASSPNTLLSGNYGYTF
>NA|TRBV28|TRBJ1-4|TRBD1
TGTGCCAGCAGTTTCGGCAGGGGGCGCGAAAAACTGTTTTTT
CASSFGRGREKLFF
>NA|TRBV27|TRBJ2-7|TRBD1
TGTGCCAGCAGTTTTGGGACAGGGTGGTCCTACGAGCAGTACTTC
CASSFGTGWSYEQYF
>NA|TRBV18|TRBJ1-6|TRBD1
TGTGCCAGCTCCGGACAGGGAACCTATAATTCACCCCTCCACTTT
CASSGQGTYNSPLHF
>NA|TRBV4-1|TRBJ1-5|NA
TGCGCCAGCAGCTTGACAGATAGCAATCAGCCCCAGCATTTT
CASSLTDSNQPQHF
>NA|TRBV6-5|TRBJ2-5|TRBD2
TGTGCCAGCAAATCTAGCGGTTTACAAGAGACCCAGTACTTC
CASKSSGLQETQYF
>once|TRBV4-1|TRBJ1-4|NA
TGCGCCAGCAGCCACCGACGACAGGTTACAACTAATGAAAAACTGTTTTTT
CASSHRRQVTTNEKLFF
>NA|TRBV27|TRBJ1-5|NA
TGTGCCAGCAGTTCTACCGGGAGCCAGCCCCAGCATTTT
CASSSTGSQPQHF
>NA|TRBV6-1|TRBJ2-3|TRBD2
TGTGCCAGCAGTGCGACTAGCGGGGGGGCCTCAGGCACAGATACGCAGTATTTT
CASSATSGGASGTDTQYF
>NA|TRBV4-2|TRBJ2-2|NA
TGTGCCAGCAGCCAAGACGGGGCCGGGGAGCTGTTTTTT
CASSQDGAGELFF
>NA|TRBV5-6|TRBJ2-1|TRBD2
TGTGCCAGCAGCTTGGATAGCGGGGCAGCGTACAATGAGCAGTTCTTC
CASSLDSGAAYNEQFF
>NA|TRBV21-1|TRBJ2-5|NA
TGTGCCAGCAGCAAAGAACTAGCGGAGACCCAGTACTTC
CASSKELAETQYF
>NA|TRBV5-6|TRBJ2-2|TRBD2
TGTGCCAGCAGCTTTATAGCGGGGGGGCGCACCGGGGAGCTGTTTTTT
CASSFIAGGRTGELFF
>NA|TRBV3-1/TRBV3-2|TRBJ2-1|TRBD2
TGTGCCAGCAATTACGCGGGGGGTAATGAGCAGTTCTTC
CASNYAGGNEQFF
>NA|TRBV28|TRBJ2-1|TRBD2
TGTGCCAGCAGTCAAGCGGGAGAGAATAACCATGAGCAGTTCTTC
CASSQAGENNHEQFF
>NA|TRBV11-2|TRBJ1-2|TRBD1
TGTGCCAGCAGCTTATGGGACAGTGGTGGCTACACCTTC
CASSLWDSGGYTF
>once|TRBV24-1|TRBJ1-1|NA
TGTGCCACCAGTGATTTCCTACGGGATCCTATGAACACTGAAGCTTTCTTT
CATSDFLRDPMNTEAFF
>NA|TRBV28|TRBJ2-7|NA
TGTGCCAGCAGTTTTGGCAGAACCTCCTACGAGCAGTACTTC
CASSFGRTSYEQYF
>NA|TRBV2|TRBJ2-7|TRBD1
TGTGCCACCAAAAGGACAGGGGGCGAGTCCTACGAGCAGTACTTC
CATKRTGGESYEQYF
>NA|TRBV27|TRBJ1-1|NA
TGTGCCAGCAGTTTCGGGGGGAACACTGAAGCTTTCTTT
CASSFGGNTEAFF
>NA|TRBV11-2|TRBJ1-1|TRBD1
TGTGCCAGCAGCTTAGCGGACAGGGAAGCTTTCTTT
CASSLADREAFF
>NA|TRBV11-3|TRBJ2-2|NA
TGTGCCAGCAGCTTAACTAGCAGCACCGGGGAGCTGTTTTTT
CASSLTSSTGELFF
>NA|TRBV3-1/TRBV3-2|TRBJ1-1|NA
TGTGCCAGCGGGCAGGTAGAGACTGAAGCTTTCTTT
CASGQVETEAFF
>NA|TRBV24-1|TRBJ2-1|NA
TGTGCCACCAGTGACACGCCGGTAGCAAATGAGCAGTTCTTC
CATSDTPVANEQFF
>NA|TRBV19|TRBJ2-3|TRBD1
TGTGCCAGTAGAGGACAGGGGGGCACAGATACGCAGTATTTT
CASRGQGGTDTQYF
>once|TRBV18|TRBJ2-1|NA
TGTGCCAGCTCACCATATGGCGGAGGCAATGAGCAGTTCTTC
CASSPYGGGNEQFF
>NA|TRBV12-3/TRBV12-4|TRBJ1-2|NA
TGTGCCAGCAGTTTATCCCGGGGAGGCTACACCTTC
CASSLSRGGYTF
>NA|TRBV6-2/TRBV6-3|TRBJ2-6|NA
TGTGCCAGCAGTTCCAGGGGATCTGGGGCCAACGTCCTGACTTTC
CASSSRGSGANVLTF
>NA|TRBV4-2|TRBJ2-5|TRBD2
TGTGCCAGCAGCCGTAGACTAGCGGGTAACCAAGAGACCCAGTACTTC
CASSRRLAGNQETQYF
>few|TRBV14|TRBJ2-1|TRBD2
TGTGCCAGCAGTACCGTGGGACTAGCGGAAACCAGCTCCTACAATGAGCAGTTCTTC
CASSTVGLAETSSYNEQFF
>NA|TRBV27|TRBJ2-1|TRBD2
TGTGCCAGCAGGGGACGGACTAGCGGATACAATGAGCAGTTCTTC
CASRGRTSGYNEQFF
>NA|TRBV5-6|TRBJ1-4|TRBD1
TGTGCCAGCAGCCCGCCCGGGACAGGCAATGAAAAACTGTTTTTT
CASSPPGTGNEKLFF
>NA|TRBV2|TRBJ1-2|NA
TGTGCCAGCAGTGTTCAGGCCCTCGATGGGTCCTACACCTTC
CASSVQALDGSYTF
>NA|TRBV14|TRBJ1-1|NA
TGTGCCAGCAGCCAATTACGGGGGAACACTGAAGCTTTCTTT
CASSQLRGNTEAFF